The next 31 T cell receptor beta chains were all read from a single sample in a study of beta chain features in type 1 diabetes. Findings of the study overall: There was a moderate but significant shortening of TCRB CDR3s in all four CD4+ subsets of Type 1 diabetes patients.

Antigen specificity for these receptors is unknown. Since all of the isolated RNA was reverse transcribed, expressed TCRB transcripts were what got sequenced. Some clones are missing from TCRdb's copy, which holds only in-frame ones; the method was immunoSEQ multiplex PCR. Of some 250,000 clones in the sample, roughly 10% were seen once. Sample: naive CD4+ T cells from blood. The source of these receptors is a man younger than 40 with type 1 diabetes.

The chain is built from TRBV18 and TRBJ1-5; 7 bases fit TRBD1. J gave up 2 bases and V 5 bases, and 3 bases lay outside the gene matches. Germline CDR1 KGHSH, CDR2 LQKENI. There are 14 residues in the CDR3. The CDR3 DNA reads as TGTGCCAGCTCAGCTACAGGGGGCAATCAGCCCCAGCATTTT. It yields the protein CASSATGGNQPQHF.

The sample holds a few counts of this clone. This CDR3 is CASSEGTSGTQPQHF. The CDR3 nucleotides are TGTGCCAGCAGCGAGGGGACTTCGGGCACTCAGCCCCAGCATTTT. V and J are TRBV9 and TRBJ1-5; D possibly corresponds to TRBD1 (5 bases). This CDR3 comprises 15 residues. The V end lost 3 bases, the J end lost 6 bases, and 16 bases lay between the germline ends. CDR1 SGDLS and CDR2 YYNGEE come from the germline V gene.

This clone showed up just a few times. The chain couples TRBV2 to TRBJ1-5, with D tentatively TRBD1 (6 bases). The germline V gene encodes CDR1 SNHLY and CDR2 FYNNEI. This CDR3 has 17 residues. Trimming stripped 6 bases from V and 1 base from J, with 19 bases between. The CDR3 loop is CASSPFRQATSNQPQHF. CDR3 coding DNA: TGTGCCAGCAGCCCCTTCCGACAGGCTACGAGCAATCAGCCCCAGCATTTT.

V gene TRBV29-1 combines with J gene TRBJ1-1; D possibly corresponds to TRBD1 (6 bases). This CDR3 comprises 13 residues. The germline V gene has CDR1 SQVTM and CDR2 ANQGSEA. With 3 bases removed from V and 1 base from J, the gap between germline ends came to 9 bases. CDR3 DNA sequence: TGCAGCGTTGAGGGACAAGAGAACACTGAAGCTTTCTTT. As protein: CSVEGQENTEAFF.

This clone turned up a few times. The V and J genes are TRBV30 and TRBJ1-6, with unresolved D. This CDR3 spans 12 amino acids. Trimming removed 3 bases at V and 9 bases at J, with 9 bases between. CDR1 GTSNPN and CDR2 SVGIG come from the germline V gene (reference sequence). The CDR3 region is CAWRAGISPLHF. The CDR3 nucleotides read TGTGCCTGGAGGGCGGGAATTTCACCCCTCCACTTT.

This clone was counted a few times. The gene calls are TRBV9 and TRBJ2-5; possibly TRBD1 for D (7 bases). The CDR3 is 15 amino acids. V was trimmed by 4 bases and J by 5 bases, leaving 18 bases between them. The germline V gene encodes CDR1 SGDLS and CDR2 YYNGEE. CDR3 in DNA: TGTGCCAGCAGCTCCGCGGAGGGGGCATATGAGACCCAGTACTTC. Translated, it gives CASSSAEGAYETQYF.

The chain carries TRBV29-1 and TRBJ2-6, with 7 bases that match TRBD1. The CDR3 extends over 15 amino acids. Germline CDR1 is SQVTM and CDR2 is ANQGSEA. V lost 4 bases and J lost 2; bases outside the gene matches: 5. For the CDR3, the DNA is TGCAGCGTTGCTGGACAGGTCCCTGGGGCCAACGTCCTGACTTTC. It is translated as CSVAGQVPGANVLTF.

This clone was detected a few times. The chain carries TRBV4-2 and TRBJ2-7, with a weak D call TRBD1 (6 bases). Germline V gene sequence: CDR1 LGHNA, CDR2 YNFKEQ. The CDR3 extends over 13 amino acids. V was shortened by 7 bases and J by 0 bases, with 10 bases between the two germline ends. Written as DNA, the CDR3 is TGTGCCAGCATCCAGGGGAGCTCCTACGAGCAGTACTTC. Protein: CASIQGSSYEQYF.

There are a few counts of this clone. The chain carries TRBV9 and TRBJ1-5; D is uncertain. Per the germline V gene, CDR1 is SGDLS and CDR2 is YYNGEE. The CDR3 totals 15 residues. Trimming took off 1 base at V and 5 bases at J, with 13 bases between the two ends. CDR3 nucleotides: TGTGCCAGCAGCGTACGGGTTTCCCCATATCAGCCCCAGCATTTT. It yields the protein CASSVRVSPYQPQHF.

A few counts support this clone. DNA of the CDR3: TGTGCCAGCAGCCTTGGACAGGGGCTGACCTACGAGCAGTACTTC. Amino acid sequence: CASSLGQGLTYEQYF. V and J are TRBV9 and TRBJ2-7, with TRBD1 matching 9 bases. CDR3 length equals 15 residues. The V and J ends lost 4 bases and 2 bases, in that order; junction bases with no gene match: 7. Germline V gene data show CDR1 as SGDLS and CDR2 as YYNGEE.

This clone turned up a few times. The V and J genes are TRBV5-1 and TRBJ2-5; 9 bases line up with TRBD2. This CDR3 has 14 amino acids. V gave up 4 bases and J gave up 5 bases; unmatched junction bases: 6. From germline, CDR1 is SGHRS and CDR2 YFSETQ. CDR3 nucleotides: TGCGCCAGCAGCCTAGGGACTAGCAGGGAGACCCAGTACTTC. Amino acid sequence: CASSLGTSRETQYF. The full variable domain, in which reference TRBV5-1 and TRBJ2-5 provide the parts outside the CDR3, is KAGVTQTPRYLIKTRGQQVTLSCSPISGHRSVSWYQQTPGQGLQFLFEYFSETQRNKGNFPGRFSGRQFSNSRSEMNVSTLELGDSALYLCASSLGTSRETQYFGPGTRLLVL.

This chain joins TRBV5-4 and TRBJ2-1, with D perhaps TRBD2 (7 bases). Germline loops: CDR1 SGHNT, CDR2 YYREEE (reference sequence). There are 15 residues in the CDR3. V was clipped by 1 base and J by 5 bases, with 13 bases between them. The CDR3 here is CASSLKGGQNNEQFF. The CDR3 nucleotides are TGTGCCAGCAGCTTGAAGGGGGGGCAGAACAATGAGCAGTTCTTC.

This clone was seen more than once but under ten times. The CDR3 sequence is CATSRVFRTDTDTQYF. In nucleotides, the CDR3 is TGTGCCACCAGCAGAGTTTTTCGGACTGACACAGATACGCAGTATTTT. V gene TRBV15 combines with J gene TRBJ2-3; D might be TRBD2 (5 bases). Germline CDR1 reads LNHNV; CDR2 reads YYDKDF (reference sequence). Trimming removed 1 base at V and 2 bases at J, with 13 bases between. CDR3 length: 16 residues. Variable domain in full (rest from reference TRBV15 and TRBJ2-3): DAMVIQNPRYQVTQFGKPVTLSCSQTLNHNVMYWYQQKSSQAPKLLFHYYDKDFNNEADTPDNFQSRRPNTSFCFLDIRSPGLGDTAMYLCATSRVFRTDTDTQYFGPGTRLTVL.

This clone was seen a few times. The CDR3 DNA follows: TGTGCCAGCAGCTTAAGCCGGACAGGCACAGATACGCAGTATTTT. It translates to CASSLSRTGTDTQYF. V is TRBV7-2 and J is TRBJ2-3, with D possibly matching TRBD1 (6 bases). V lost 2 bases, J lost 1 base, and 10 bases lay in between. Germline V gives CDR1 SGHTA, CDR2 FQGNSA. The CDR3 totals 15 residues.

V usage is TRBV7-3 and J usage is TRBJ1-6; 9 bases are a match to TRBD1. The CDR3 extends over 14 amino acids. From germline, CDR1 is SGHTA and CDR2 FQGTGA. V trimming: 5 bases; J trimming: 5 bases; junction bases outside the gene matches: 1. CDR3 sequence reads: CASSRQGDNSPLHF. The CDR3 DNA sequence: TGTGCCAGCAGCCGACAGGGGGATAATTCACCCCTCCACTTT.

This clone has more than one count but fewer than ten. The chain combines TRBV27 with TRBJ2-7; 8 positions match TRBD1. This CDR3 is 15 amino acids long. The V gene's germline CDR1 is MNHEY and CDR2 SMNVEV (reference sequence). V gave up 4 bases and J gave up 5 bases; unmatched junction bases: 10. The CDR3 bases are TGTGCCAGCAGTTGGACTCGGACAGGGTCGGACGAGCAGTACTTC. Translation gives CASSWTRTGSDEQYF.

This clone showed up just a few times. V is TRBV5-1 and J is TRBJ2-7; 9 bases fit TRBD2. With V trimmed by 4 bases and J by 5 bases, 16 bases remained unmatched. Germline CDR1 SGHRS, CDR2 YFSETQ. The CDR3 is made up of 17 amino acids. CDR3 protein: CASSPPGTSKGGNEQYF. In DNA form, the CDR3 reads TGCGCCAGCAGCCCACCCGGGACTAGCAAAGGAGGAAACGAGCAGTACTTC.

The chain employs TRBV18 and TRBJ2-7, with D perhaps matching TRBD2 (6 bases). Germline values: CDR1 KGHSH, CDR2 LQKENI. The CDR3 runs to 17 residues. Trimming left V 6 bases short and J 4 bases short, with 25 bases between. This CDR3 reads CASSPTIGPGVGYEQYF. The DNA for the CDR3 is TGTGCCAGCTCCCCCACGATAGGCCCGGGAGTCGGTTACGAGCAGTACTTC.

J is TRBJ1-5 and V is TRBV30; a weak D match, TRBD1 (6 bases). The germline V and J ends were trimmed by 1 base and 3 bases, with 10 bases remaining between them. CDR1 and CDR2 from the germline V gene are GTSNPN and SVGIG (reference sequence). The CDR3 is 14 amino acids. CDR3 residues: CAWSAGQFNQPQHF. Here the CDR3 DNA reads TGTGCCTGGAGTGCTGGACAGTTCAATCAGCCCCAGCATTTT.

The V gene is TRBV27, the J gene TRBJ1-5; tentatively, D is TRBD1 (5 bases). Germline CDR1 reads MNHEY; CDR2 reads SMNVEV (reference sequence). V lost 9 bases and J lost 0, with 18 bases in between. The CDR3 has 16 residues. Here the CDR3 DNA reads TGTGCCAGTCTCTCGGCGGGGGTCAATAGCAATCAGCCCCAGCATTTT. Its protein is CASLSAGVNSNQPQHF.

This chain's CDR3 is CSANTGYGYTF. The CDR3 coding sequence is TGCAGTGCTAACACAGGGTATGGCTACACCTTC. The chain recombines TRBV20-1 with TRBJ1-2; a possible D gene is TRBD1 (6 bases). The germline gives CDR1 DFQATT, CDR2 SNEGSKA (reference sequence). This CDR3 is built from 11 residues. The germline V and J ends were trimmed by 4 bases and 5 bases, with 8 bases remaining between them.

The genes are TRBV11-1 and TRBJ2-5; D perhaps matches TRBD1 (6 bases). Trimming stripped 2 bases from V and 3 bases from J, with 13 bases between. The CDR3 consists of 15 residues. Germline assignment: CDR1 SGHAT and CDR2 FQDESV (reference sequence). This CDR3 is CASSLLGRGEETQYF. The CDR3 nucleotides read TGTGCCAGCAGCTTATTAGGCAGGGGAGAAGAGACCCAGTACTTC.

V is TRBV7-9 and J is TRBJ1-4, with 7 bases lining up with TRBD1. There are 14 residues in the CDR3. The germline CDR1 and CDR2 sequences are SEHNR and FQNEAQ (reference sequence). The trim removed 3 bases at V and 8 bases at J, leaving 6 bases unmatched. CDR3 nucleotides: TGTGCCAGCAGCTTCAGGGGGACGAGAGAAAAACTGTTTTTT. This codes for CASSFRGTREKLFF.

This chain links TRBV7-3 with TRBJ2-5, with TRBD2 matching over 10 bases. Germline V gene sequence: CDR1 SGHTA, CDR2 FQGTGA. The CDR3 sequence is 14 residues long. V lost 4 bases, J lost 5 bases, and 4 bases stayed unmatched. The CDR3 here is CASSSSGGRETQYF. CDR3 nucleotide sequence: TGTGCCAGCAGCTCTAGCGGGGGCAGGGAGACCCAGTACTTC.

The chain carries TRBV5-5 and TRBJ2-1; D ambiguous. Germline assignment: CDR1 SGHKS and CDR2 YYEKEE (reference sequence). V lost 0 bases, J lost 6 bases, and 10 bases lay in between. The CDR3 length is 14 residues. CDR3 sequence reads: CASSLGTPGNEQFF. In DNA, the CDR3 is TGTGCCAGCAGCTTGGGTACTCCCGGCAATGAGCAGTTCTTC.

A few counts support this clone. The rearrangement links TRBV7-8 to TRBJ2-7; D not certain. This CDR3 contains 15 residues. Germline loops: CDR1 SGHVS, CDR2 FQNEAQ. V was trimmed by 5 bases and J by 0 bases, leaving 14 bases between them. The CDR3 loop is CASSHHRVSSYEQYF. As DNA, the CDR3 is TGTGCCAGCAGCCACCACAGAGTTAGCTCCTACGAGCAGTACTTC.

As concerns this clone: At one boundary the junction diverges from the germline segment, which might be a read error. The chain is built from TRBV20-1 and TRBJ2-3; no clear D. Germline V gives CDR1 DFQATT, CDR2 SNEGSKA (reference sequence). The CDR3 is made up of 10 amino acids. The CDR3 DNA is TGCAGTGCTCGGCAGGCCCCGTACCATTTT. It encodes CSARQAPYHF.

The table lists this clone with a few counts. The rearrangement uses TRBV2 and TRBJ2-5; a weak D match, TRBD1 (6 bases). CDR1 SNHLY and CDR2 FYNNEI come from the germline V gene. CDR3 length: 15 residues. The V end was cut by 5 bases, the J end by 2 bases, with 15 bases between. The CDR3 DNA sequence: TGTGCCAGCAGTAAACAGGGTTCCCCTCAAGAGACCCAGTACTTC. Protein: CASSKQGSPQETQYF.

This clone has more than one count but fewer than ten. J is TRBJ2-1 and V is TRBV7-3, with a possible D match to TRBD2 (6 bases). The V end was cut by 5 bases, the J end by 2 bases, with 13 bases between. Germline CDR1 SGHTA, CDR2 FQGTGA. The CDR3 is made up of 15 amino acids. The CDR3 here is CASSPSSAPYNEQFF. The CDR3 nucleotides are TGTGCCAGCAGCCCCTCTAGCGCCCCCTACAATGAGCAGTTCTTC.

This clone was observed a few times. The J gene is TRBJ2-7, the V gene TRBV6-5; maybe TRBD1 (6 bases). Germline V gene lookup returns CDR1 MNHEY and CDR2 SVGAGI. The CDR3 length is 15 residues. V was cut by 6 bases and J by 4 bases, with 19 bases left in between. Written as DNA, the CDR3 is TGTGCCAGCAGGTCGTTGAGACAGGTCCTTTACGAGCAGTACTTC. Its translation: CASRSLRQVLYEQYF.

This clone was detected a few times. The V and J genes are TRBV7-9 and TRBJ2-3; perhaps TRBD1 as D (6 bases). There are 14 residues in the CDR3. V lost 6 bases and J 8 bases, leaving 18 bases between the germline ends. CDR1 and CDR2 from the germline V gene are SEHNR and FQNEAQ (reference sequence). The CDR3 region has the DNA TGTGCCAGCAGTCCCGGGACATCCCCTGCTACGCAGTATTTT. Translated: CASSPGTSPATQYF.